This T cell receptor beta chain was sequenced during a study of cytomegalovirus exposure and HLA in healthy donors (dated by TCRdb to about 2017). For the wider study: According to an earlier analysis of several hundred of the donors, about 170 million T cells yielded roughly 100 million unique TCR beta sequences and approximately 300 Gb of sequence data. An early release covering some 640 HLA-typed donors comprised about 290 gigabases of sequencing data and 65 million to 100 million unique TCR sequences. Among the approximately 400 genotyped donors, around 81% belonged to the genetic ancestry cluster associated with self-reported Caucasian donors. The study aimed to test whether signatures of past pathogen exposure could be identified by cataloging public T cell receptors. Using immunosequencing, the study profiled T cell repertoires from around 670 subjects and related those repertoires to cytomegalovirus serostatus. In addition to the first cohort of 666 subjects, a separate validation cohort of about 120 different subjects was used. High-throughput TCR immunosequencing, statistical association of individual TCRs with disease status, and machine learning were combined to predict cytomegalovirus infection status. A later analysis re-analyzed previously published TCR beta repertoires from roughly 690 donors and added high-resolution HLA genotyping to study TCR occurrence patterns. Rather than using new phenotypic data, the later analysis identified candidate immune exposures from TCR beta sequences and from how often those sequences occurred across donors. An earlier analysis of around 640 of the donors used high-throughput TCR beta sequencing to judge whether each TCR beta V gene segment behaved as functional or pseudogenic. Donor age, sex, ethnicity and CMV serostatus were compiled together with the repertoire data. A later genetic analysis used genome-wide SNP genotypes for 398 of the 666 donors, treating that subset as a discovery cohort. All discovery cohort repertoires had been generated on a single sequencing platform. HLA typing covered class I and class II loci at four-digit resolution. The number of typed donors differed by locus: about 620-630 for A, B, C, DRB1 and DQB1; 522 for DQA1; approximately 600 for DPA1; and some 450 for DPB1. Roughly 5 DR-DQ haplotypes were handled as single units for association and clustering, since linkage in the cohort was strong. Across approximately 420 genotyped donors of the cohort, an average of about 240,000 unique TCR beta nucleotide sequences per donor were sequenced, and around 19% of those sequences were non-productive. Results the study describes overall, beyond this receptor: Correlated functional status among segregating V segments might reflect linkage disequilibrium, but an unknown experimental factor could not be ruled out. According to a later genetic analysis, donors in an Asian-associated ancestry cluster had fewer N-insertions in productive TCRs than the approximately 670-donor mean. The earlier analysis of about 600 of the donors excluded some 16 rarely observed V segments, including chromosome 9 orphons, because counts were too low. A later analysis found that TCR association rates varied across HLA loci, with DRB1 alleles showing the most associated TCRs and HLA-C alleles the fewest. Presence/absence analyses assumed roughly uniform sequencing depth across donors, an assumption that may not hold. HLA typing was unavailable for some donors at each locus, so association tests used only the typed subset. For the cohort, immune exposure information was limited to CMV serostatus. In both the original and validation cohorts, the classifier was reported to diagnose cytomegalovirus status with high specificity and sensitivity. It was suggested by the authors that the approach could potentially be generalized to other disease states and immunological phenotypes. In a later genetic analysis, a missense DCLRE1C variant was associated with V-gene and J-gene trimming of TCR beta chains, and the association was replicated in an independent cohort. A cluster of highly shared sequence variants was judged likely to be a technical artifact of the sequencing pipeline. When HLA alleles, especially DR and DQ, strongly co-occurred, attributing TCR associations to individual alleles was difficult. Specific HLA alleles were associated with more than 15,000 TCR beta sequences at a false discovery rate of 0.05 in a later analysis. A further reported finding was that TCR beta sequences accurately predicted the HLA-A and HLA-B alleles for most subjects in the first cohort. Three of the identified cytomegalovirus-associated TCR beta chains were confirmed in vitro to be specific for cytomegalovirus antigens. Only TCR beta chains were sequenced in this cohort, and the absence of alpha or paired-chain data limited detectable features. A later analysis found that HLA-associated TCR beta chains were more clonally expanded and had lower generation probabilities than equally common non-associated chains. Most TCR sequences were seen in very few donors, while some public TCRs were found in many individuals. Most CMV-associated TCR beta chains appeared to be HLA-restricted in a later analysis, and the HLA associations seemed to be driven largely by CMV exposure. The 87-base-pair reads could not distinguish some IMGT-functional V segments, including TRBV6-2 and TRBV6-3, so those segments were excluded. The study gave a list of more than 150 TCR beta chains associated with cytomegalovirus. According to a later analysis, parvovirus B19, influenza, CMV and Epstein-Barr virus appeared linked to several top co-occurrence clusters. In an earlier analysis of more than 500 of the donors, most TCR beta V segments appeared in productive rearrangements about 87% or about 30% of the time, broadly matching IMGT annotations.

The cohort was made up of 500 to 800 healthy bone marrow donors. Cohort members were all nominally healthy when sampled, although unrecorded immune exposures were likely present. The donor tested CMV seronegative, placing the donor among the 352 seronegative members of the cohort. A peripheral blood sample was provided by each donor, and peripheral blood mononuclear cells were used for TCR beta sequencing. Genomic DNA extraction from the blood cell samples was performed with the Qiagen DNeasy Blood Extraction Kit. The CDR3 runs 15 residues from the cysteine to the phenylalanine. Only the CDR3 portion is preserved as DNA: 45 bases, with reading frame beginning at the first base. V loses 5 bases of germline sequence and J loses 0 bases, and the interval between the two ends is 8 bases. As encoded in the germline V gene, CDR1 is MNHNS while CDR2 is SASEGT. The library was prepared using the immunoSEQ multiplex PCR assay. A mixture of 60 forward primers for TCR Vbeta segments and 13 reverse primers for TCR Jbeta segments was used in the multiplex PCR. A multiplex PCR assay on genomic DNA amplified the CDR3 region of rearranged TCR beta genes. The amplified TCR beta libraries were sequenced on the Illumina HiSeq System as 87-base-pair reads. The paper's data handling went like this. A later analysis tallied approximately 87 million unique TCR beta chains across the 666 repertoires, and roughly 11 million of those chains were shared by two or more donors. To remove PCR and sequencing errors, raw reads were error-corrected and collapsed into unique sequences using a nearest-neighbor algorithm that merged closely related sequences. CDR3 sequences were aligned to IMGT reference sequences to assign V, D and J gene segments. For a sequence to be retained, a match of at least six nucleotides was required to both a V gene segment and a J gene segment. A rearrangement counted as productive if the CDR3 had no stop codons and remained in frame with V and J, and every other rearrangement counted as non-productive. CDR3 was defined according to IMGT convention as the region running from the second conserved V-encoded cysteine to the conserved J-encoded phenylalanine. In an earlier analysis of roughly 610 of the donors, sequences lacking an unambiguous match to a single V gene segment were excluded. An earlier analysis of under 750 of the donors called V segments functional above 56.7% productive rearrangements and segregating when the between-donor standard deviation exceeded 5%. A statistical classification framework was built to diagnose cytomegalovirus status from the catalog of TCR beta chain sequences. In a later analysis, V and J genes were assigned by comparing TCR nucleotide sequences against IMGT/GENE-DB human TR gene sequences. A later analysis assigned CDR3 sequences and most-parsimonious VDJ recombination scenarios with the TCRdist pipeline. In a later analysis, every TCR beta chain was defined by the combination of its CDR3 amino acid sequence and its V-gene family, and reads without a unique V-gene family were dropped. To address suspected cross-contamination and a sequencing artifact, a later analysis removed several hundred highly shared, low-generation-probability nucleotide sequences. A later analysis calculated a clonal expansion index for each public chain from normalized within-repertoire ranks of inferred template counts. A later analysis computed generation probabilities with a VDJ recombination model fitted to out-of-frame rearrangements, and checked the results against IGoR. In a later analysis, hypergeometric tests were used to score TCR-TCR, TCR-HLA and TCR-CMV co-occurrence, with a repertoire-size bias correction applied to TCR pairs. In a later analysis, false discovery rates were estimated by permuting HLA or CMV assignments 20 times. A later analysis grouped co-occurring TCRs with DBSCAN, adding TCRdist sequence similarity when clustering within HLA-allele-positive subsets. Co-occurrence clustering excluded repertoires with fewer than 30,000 or more than 120,000 public chains, plus five with anomalous nucleotide sharing. The source is immuneACCESS, and TCRdb retained only in-frame sequences with V and J called. Part of the clones is not carried over; for the studies checked, unresolved V genes explain less than half of this, and the remainder is unexplained. The V and J calls and the clone size are those of that table, but D and trimming were determined from the DNA. The sample includes some 150,000 clones, with approximately 79% observed a single time. Of the sample, roughly 1.1% falls within the top ten clones.

This clone has only a few counts. Its antigen remains undetermined. Per-base quality was not reported, and no clone a single base away is much larger than it. The TCR sequence derives from a male donor in good health and CMV-seronegative. The V and J genes are TRBV6-1 and TRBJ2-6; possibly the D gene is TRBD2, per 5 matching bases. Sequenced sample: PBMCs. Read as DNA, the sequence is TGTGCCAGCAGTAGGGAGAGCTCTGGGGCCAACGTCCTGACTTTC. It translates as CASSRESSGANVLTF.